These 25 T cell receptor beta chains originate from one sample sequenced in a study of T cell clonality in common variable immunodeficiency. The method was immunoSEQ multiplex PCR; TCRdb's version includes in-frame clones alone and lacks a portion of them. The sample is made up of tens of thousands of clones, none counted only once. Source material: peripheral blood mononuclear cells. The source of these receptors is a person between 18 and 75 years old in good health.

About this clone: The read falls 3 residues short of the CDR3 end, and the missing part is taken from the germline J gene. This chain links TRBV19 with TRBJ1-1; 11 nucleotides align to TRBD1. Germline values: CDR1 LNHDA, CDR2 SQIVND (reference sequence). The CDR3 has 15 residues. J lost 7 bases, V lost 6 bases, and 10 bases had no gene match. The chain's CDR3 is CASSAGTGGLGEAFF. The CDR3 DNA, read in part, is TGTGCCAGTAGCGCCGGGACAGGGGGTTTGGGTGAA.

This clone showed up many times. Read data end 3 residues before the CDR3 end; the end is taken from the germline J gene. This chain uses TRBV7-9 with TRBJ1-2; 8 bases are a match to TRBD1. There are 14 residues in the CDR3. The V gene's germline CDR1 is SEHNR and CDR2 FQNEAQ (reference sequence). CDR3 bases read: TGTGCCAGCAGCTATGGGACAGGCTTGGGAGGC. Protein sequence: CASSYGTGLGG. In full, the CDR3 is CASSYGTGLGGYTF.

This clone was observed a few times. The DNA ends 3 residues before the CDR3 does, and the rest of the CDR3 is filled in from the germline J gene. The rearrangement joins TRBV27 to TRBJ2-7, with a weak D call TRBD1 (6 bases). The CDR3 is 15 residues long. The V end was cut by 1 base, the J end by 4 bases, with 14 bases between. CDR1 is MNHEY and CDR2 is SMNVEV in the germline V gene (reference sequence). Here the CDR3 reads CASSLLGTRIYEQYF. The DNA read from the CDR3 is TGTGCCAGCAGTTTATTAGGGACAAGGATATACGAG.

This clone occurred many times. The sequence runs out 3 residues before the end of the CDR3; the remainder is reconstructed from the germline J gene. The chain carries TRBV5-4 and TRBJ2-5, with 11 bases fitting TRBD2. The CDR3 has 15 residues. From germline, CDR1 is SGHNT and CDR2 YYREEE (reference sequence). Trimming removed 5 bases from V and 2 bases from J; junction bases left unmatched: 5. The CDR3 sequence is CASSRTSGFQETQYF. The covered CDR3 bases are TGTGCCAGCAGTCGGACTAGCGGGTTTCAAGAGACC.

This clone was seen at least ten times. Coverage ceases 3 residues before the CDR3 finishes, and the germline J gene fills in the end. The chain couples TRBV29-1 to TRBJ1-2; 8 bases match TRBD1. There are 13 residues in the CDR3. V lost 6 bases and J lost 4; bases outside the gene matches: 7. Looked up from germline, CDR1 is SQVTM and CDR2 is ANQGSEA. The chain's CDR3 is CSVKATGGYGYTF. Partial CDR3 DNA: TGCAGCGTCAAGGCCACAGGGGGCTATGGC.

This clone occurred many times. With the read ending 3 residues before the CDR3 end, the germline J gene is used to fill in that end. The gene calls are TRBV12-3 or TRBV12-4 and TRBJ1-1, with D perhaps TRBD1 (5 bases). There are 14 residues in the CDR3. Trimming took off 7 bases at V and 0 bases at J, with 12 bases between the two ends. CDR3 DNA, as far as it was read: TGTGCCAGCAAGCAGGGAAATGTGAACACTGAA. It translates to CASKQGNVNTE. The CDR3 in full is CASKQGNVNTEAFF.

This clone appeared many times. From the germline J gene comes the end of the CDR3, since the read stops 3 residues before it. This chain uses TRBV2 with TRBJ2-3; 7 bases fit TRBD2. The germline gives CDR1 SNHLY, CDR2 FYNNEI. J lost 5 bases, V lost 4 bases, and 9 bases had no gene match. The CDR3 loop spans 15 amino acids. The CDR3 bases that were read are TGTGCCAGCAGTGTTCGGCCCACGGGGGGAGATACG. It translates to CASSVRPTGGDT. The complete CDR3 sequence is CASSVRPTGGDTQYF.

This clone was recorded at least ten times. The read ends 3 residues early relative to the CDR3; the germline J gene fills the gap. The chain uses TRBV13 and TRBJ2-5; no clear D. The CDR3 has 12 residues. Germline CDR1 and CDR2: PRHDT and FYEKMQ (reference sequence). V was cut by 4 bases and J by 2 bases, with 5 bases left in between. The sequenced part of the CDR3 DNA is TGTGCCAGCAGCTCCGGGCAAGAGACC. This codes for CASSSGQET. The entire CDR3 reads CASSSGQETQYF.

This clone has more than one count but fewer than ten. The read halts 3 residues ahead of the CDR3 end, with the missing end drawn from the germline J gene. The rearrangement links TRBV7-2 to TRBJ1-5; 9 positions match TRBD1. Unmatched junction bases numbered 7, after V lost 0 bases and J lost 1 base. Germline values: CDR1 SGHTA, CDR2 FQGNSA. This CDR3 has 18 amino acids. The part of the CDR3 DNA that was read is TGTGCCAGCAGCTTAGCCGGGACAGGGATCGGGAGCAATCAGCCC. Translating it yields CASSLAGTGIGSNQP. The CDR3 in its entirety is CASSLAGTGIGSNQPQHF.

The sample holds many counts of this clone. The read ends 3 residues before the CDR3 terminus; that terminus is restored from the germline J gene. The chain has TRBV2 and TRBJ1-6; no reliable D call. The CDR3 consists of 15 residues. V was cut by 0 bases and J by 6 bases, with 9 bases left in between. Germline V CDR1 and CDR2: SNHLY, FYNNEI. CDR3 DNA, as far as it was read: TGTGCCAGCAGTGAAGCCGCGGGGATTAATTCACCC. Translated, it gives CASSEAAGINSP. The full CDR3 protein reads CASSEAAGINSPLHF.

This clone was found many times. The observed sequence ends 3 residues before the CDR3 terminus, with the missing tail filled in from the germline J gene. V usage is TRBV2 and J usage is TRBJ1-4, with TRBD1 identical over 7 bases. The germline gives CDR1 SNHLY, CDR2 FYNNEI. V gave up 3 bases and J gave up 5 bases; unmatched junction bases: 6. CDR3 length: 15 residues. The sequenced part of the CDR3 DNA is TGTGCCAGCAGTGACCCGGGACAGAGCAATGAAAAA. It is translated as CASSDPGQSNEK. The CDR3 in its entirety is CASSDPGQSNEKLFF.

This clone was recorded many times. CDR3 region: CASSLGVSYNSPLHF. CDR3 DNA (partial): TGTGCCAGCAGCTTGGGCGTCTCCTATAATTCACCC. The chain carries TRBV5-6 and TRBJ1-6; D remains unclear. The read finishes 3 residues shy of the CDR3 end, and the germline J gene is used to complete it. From germline, CDR1 is SGHDT and CDR2 YYEEEE. This CDR3 has 15 amino acids. Trimming left V 0 bases short and J 0 bases short, with 4 bases between.

This clone came up many times. The DNA ends 3 residues before the CDR3 does, and the rest of the CDR3 is filled in from the germline J gene. This rearrangement joins TRBV4-1 to TRBJ2-3, with TRBD1 matching 7 bases. V trimming: 3 bases; J trimming: 4 bases; junction bases outside the gene matches: 13. There are 17 residues in the CDR3. CDR1 MGHRA and CDR2 YSYEKL come from the germline V gene. CDR3 in amino acids: CASSHIQGFPTADTQYF. The CDR3 bases that were read are TGCGCCAGCAGCCATATACAGGGGTTTCCTACGGCAGATACG.

This clone came up a few times. Coverage ceases 3 residues before the CDR3 finishes, and the germline J gene fills in the end. The J gene is TRBJ2-3, the V gene TRBV6-1; possible D gene TRBD1, 5 bases. From germline, CDR1 is MNHNS and CDR2 SASEGT. There are 17 residues in the CDR3. Partial CDR3 DNA: TGTGCCAGCAGTGAAGGTGGTAGGGGATTAGGCAATCAGCCG. This translates into CASSEGGRGLGNQP. The whole CDR3 sequence is CASSEGGRGLGNQPQYF.

This clone was seen at least ten times. The covered CDR3 bases are TGCAGTGCTAAATCCACAGGATATAATGAAAAA. Translated: CSAKSTGYNEK. The whole CDR3 protein reads CSAKSTGYNEKLFF. V usage is TRBV20-1 and J usage is TRBJ1-4; a possible D gene is TRBD1 (5 bases). The read gets to within 3 residues of the CDR3 end, and the germline J gene fills in the rest. The V end was cut by 4 bases, the J end by 4 bases, with 13 bases between. Germline CDR1 reads DFQATT; CDR2 reads SNEGSKA (reference sequence). This CDR3 region has 14 residues.

This clone appeared a few times. The read terminates 3 residues before the CDR3 end, so the remaining end is supplied by the germline J gene. V usage is TRBV5-1 and J usage is TRBJ2-1; 7 bases align to TRBD1. From germline, CDR1 is SGHRS and CDR2 YFSETQ. The ends lost 2 bases at V and 4 bases at J; junction bases unmatched: 9. This CDR3 comprises 16 residues. CDR3 in amino acids: CASSFLQGSSYNEQFF. The sequenced CDR3 bases are TGCGCCAGCAGCTTCCTACAGGGGAGCTCATACAATGAG.

This clone was seen a few times. The CDR3 extends 3 residues past the end of the read, so its final part is completed from the germline J gene. The chain is built from TRBV20-1 and TRBJ1-1, with D perhaps matching TRBD1 (6 bases). The CDR3 has 14 residues. Looked up from germline, CDR1 is DFQATT and CDR2 is SNEGSKA (reference sequence). Trimming left V 0 bases short and J 0 bases short, with 8 bases between. The CDR3 protein is CSAREGALNTEAFF. The part of the CDR3 DNA that was read is TGCAGTGCTAGAGAGGGGGCCTTGAACACTGAA.

In this sample, this clone turned up many times. Read coverage stops 3 residues before the CDR3 terminus; the germline J gene supplies the remainder. The gene calls are TRBV10-3 and TRBJ1-6; TRBD1 is a possible D gene (5 bases). V was cut by 0 bases and J by 3 bases, with 12 bases left in between. The length of the CDR3 is 17 residues. The germline gives CDR1 ENHRY, CDR2 SYGVKD. CDR3 loop: CAISESARGFYNSPLHF. CDR3 bases read: TGTGCCATCAGTGAGTCCGCCCGGGGGTTCTATAATTCACCC.

A few counts support this clone. The read ends 3 residues shy of where the CDR3 ends; the end is completed using the germline J gene. The V gene is TRBV2, the J gene TRBJ2-3, with 9 bases aligning to TRBD2. The germline gives CDR1 SNHLY, CDR2 FYNNEI. The CDR3 sequence is 18 residues long. The CDR3 is CASDPLYLTSGFQETQYF. Incomplete CDR3 DNA: TGTGCCAGCGACCCCCTCTACCTGACTAGCGGTTTCCAAGAGACG.

At least ten counts were recorded for this clone. The sequence runs out 3 residues before the end of the CDR3; the remainder is reconstructed from the germline J gene. This chain links TRBV19 with TRBJ2-7; D is possibly TRBD2 (6 bases). V was shortened by 1 base and J by 3 bases, with 13 bases between the two germline ends. The germline CDR1 and CDR2 sequences are LNHDA and SQIVND (reference sequence). This CDR3 comprises 15 residues. CDR3 residues: CASSIGEEGLYEQYF. The covered CDR3 bases are TGTGCCAGTAGTATAGGTGAGGAGGGGCTCTACGAG.

Comments on this clone: From the germline J gene comes the end of the CDR3, since the read stops 3 residues before it. The chain recombines TRBV20-1 with TRBJ2-7, with 7 bases aligning to TRBD2. Germline V gene data show CDR1 as DFQATT and CDR2 as SNEGSKA (reference sequence). This CDR3 has 13 amino acids. V shed 5 bases, J shed 6 bases, and the junction held 10 bases outside the gene matches. The CDR3 bases that were read are TGCAGTGCTGGCGGGACTACTAAGGTCGAG. This sequence encodes CSAGGTTKVE. The complete CDR3 protein is CSAGGTTKVEQYF.

This clone was picked up many times. From the germline J gene comes the end of the CDR3, since the read stops 3 residues before it. V gene TRBV2 combines with J gene TRBJ1-3; D unresolved. CDR1 is SNHLY, CDR2 FYNNEI, per germline. The CDR3 has 12 amino acids. V lost 6 bases, J lost 2 bases, and 5 bases lay in between. CDR3 sequence: CASRLAGNTIYF. CDR3 DNA (partial): TGTGCCAGCAGACTTGCTGGAAACACC.

This clone appeared a few times. Read coverage stops 3 residues before the CDR3 terminus; the germline J gene supplies the remainder. Within the sample, other DNA sequences also encode this same CDR3. This sequence joins TRBV6-2 or TRBV6-3 and TRBJ1-1, with a tentative D call TRBD1 (5 bases). CDR1 and CDR2 (germline): MNHEY, SVGEGT. Trimming took off 4 bases at V and 2 bases at J, with 8 bases between the two ends. The CDR3 is 13 amino acids. The covered CDR3 bases are TGTGCCAGCAGTTCGACAGAAAACACTGAA. Translation gives CASSSTENTE. The full CDR3 is CASSSTENTEAFF.

This clone was counted ten times or more. The observed sequence ends 3 residues before the CDR3 terminus, with the missing tail filled in from the germline J gene. The V gene is TRBV20-1, the J gene TRBJ2-3; D gene uncertain. V gave up 6 bases and J gave up 2 bases, with 18 bases separating them. Germline V gene sequence: CDR1 DFQATT, CDR2 SNEGSKA (reference sequence). The CDR3 extends over 15 amino acids. Incomplete CDR3 DNA: TGCAGTGCGACCGACTCGACGAGCTACACAGATACG. It encodes CSATDSTSYTDT. In full, the CDR3 reads CSATDSTSYTDTQYF.

This clone has at least ten counts. One end of the junction fails to match germline, which may point to a read error. The read halts 3 residues ahead of the CDR3 end, with the missing end drawn from the germline J gene. The chain joins TRBV7-7 to TRBJ2-3; D gene ambiguous. CDR1 SSHAT and CDR2 FNYEAQ come from the germline V gene (reference sequence). The CDR3 totals 14 residues. CDR3 DNA, as far as it was read: TGTGCTAGCAGCCCCTCCCAGGGCACAGATACG. Its protein is CASSPSQGTDT. The full CDR3 sequence reads CASSPSQGTDTQYF.